This is a list of T cell receptor beta chains from one sample in a study of vaccination and CD4 T cells after COVID-19. TCRdb reprocessed the PCR reads via MiXCR and lists one record per CDR3 protein. In the table there are roughly 730 distinct CDR3 sequences, roughly 9.6% of which are singletons. Their antigen targets remain unknown. What was sequenced was CD4+ T cells from blood, cultured in vitro. The origin of the receptors is a human donor in good health. The CDR3 runs from the conserved cysteine through the conserved F or W. Each record gives: V gene, J gene, D gene, clone size, CDR3 DNA, CDR3 protein. D genes are given only for firm matches. Size is stated for part of the rows, as once, few or many counts, or as a class when the clone is expanded.

TRBV7-9	TRBJ2-3	-	large	TGTGCCAGCACCTCCCTCGCCAGCACAGATACGCAGTATTTT	CASTSLASTDTQYF
TRBV15	TRBJ2-5	-	large	TGTGCCACCAGCAGAGTGCAGGGGCGAGAGACCCAGTACTTC	CATSRVQGRETQYF
TRBV6-1	TRBJ2-7	-	medium-sized	TGTGCCAGCAGGCCCGGGGGGCCGAGTACGTATCAGTACTTC	CASRPGGPSTYQYF
TRBV24-1	TRBJ2-5	TRBD1	-	TGTGCCACCACCGATCGGGGACAGGCGGGGACCCAGTACTTC	CATTDRGQAGTQYF
TRBV10-2	TRBJ2-7	-	medium-sized	TGCGCCAGCAGTGAGGGGTGGGAGAAGGGCGAGCAGTACTTC	CASSEGWEKGEQYF
TRBV25-1	TRBJ2-5	-	large	TGTGCCAGCAGTGAACCCGGGAACCAAGAGACCCAGTACTTC	CASSEPGNQETQYF
TRBV7-9	TRBJ2-7	-	large	TGTGCCAGCAGCACCATCGGGGGTGCCTACGAGCAGTACTTC	CASSTIGGAYEQYF
TRBV16	TRBJ1-5	-	few	TGTGCCAGCAGCCCAGGACAGAACACTGTAGGGGGTCAGCCCCAGCATTTT	CASSPGQNTVGGQPQHF